The 17 T cell receptor beta chains listed next were all sequenced from one sample in a study of radiotherapy plus CTLA-4 blockade in lung cancer. TCRdb's table, derived via immunoSEQ multiplex PCR, lists solely in-frame clones and lacks some. The sample includes about 46,000 clones, 70% to 80% of them seen just once. This material consisted of peripheral blood, taken from a patient treated with radiotherapy plus ipilimumab. The receptors derive from a human donor with non-small cell lung cancer who had a complete response to radiotherapy plus ipilimumab.

The chain couples TRBV5-1 to TRBJ2-2; D is uncertain. Germline V gene data show CDR1 as SGHRS and CDR2 as YFSETQ. The CDR3 totals 17 residues. Trimming shortened V by 3 bases and J by 3 bases, and 18 bases separated the two germline ends. CDR3 residues: CASSSNGPRTDTGELFF. The CDR3, as DNA: TGCGCCAGCAGCTCAAATGGGCCCCGAACAGACACCGGGGAGCTGTTTTTT. The full variable domain, with the rest looked up from reference TRBV5-1 and TRBJ2-2, is KAGVTQTPRYLIKTRGQQVTLSCSPISGHRSVSWYQQTPGQGLQFLFEYFSETQRNKGNFPGRFSGRQFSNSRSEMNVSTLELGDSALYLCASSSNGPRTDTGELFFGEGSRLTVL.

The genes are TRBV7-8 and TRBJ1-4; D might be TRBD1 (6 bases). In germline, CDR1 is SGHVS, CDR2 FQNEAQ. V was pared by 0 bases and J by 10 bases, with 6 bases between. The CDR3 loop spans 12 amino acids. The CDR3 loop is CASSLADRKLFF. The CDR3 DNA sequence: TGTGCCAGCAGCTTAGCGGACAGAAAACTGTTTTTT. The whole variable domain, filled in from reference TRBV7-8 and TRBJ1-4, reads GAGVSQSPRYKVAKRGQDVALRCDPISGHVSLFWYQQALGQGPEFLTYFQNEAQLDKSGLPSDRFFAERPEGSVSTLKIQRTQQEDSAVYLCASSLADRKLFFGSGTQLSVL.

The count of this clone is one. CDR3 nucleotides: TGTGCCAGCAGGAGGGGCGGGAGGGCCGAGTCGGGAGAGACCCAGTACTTC. As protein: CASRRGGRAESGETQYF. The gene calls are TRBV9 and TRBJ2-5; TRBD2 matches at 9 bases. V shed 5 bases, J shed 4 bases, and the junction held 15 bases outside the gene matches. CDR3 length equals 17 residues. Germline CDR1 is SGDLS and CDR2 is YYNGEE. The variable domain in full, completed from reference TRBV9 and TRBJ2-5, reads DSGVTQTPKHLITATGQRVTLRCSPRSGDLSVYWYQQSLDQGLQFLIQYYNGEERAKGNILERFSAQQFPDLHSELNLSSLELGDSALYFCASRRGGRAESGETQYFGPGTRLLVL.

The table lists this clone with a count of one. CDR3 bases: TGTGCCAGCAGCCCTCGGACAGGGAAAGAGACCCAGTACTTC. Translated: CASSPRTGKETQYF. This rearrangement joins TRBV7-2 to TRBJ2-5; 8 nucleotides match TRBD1. V lost 5 bases to trimming and J lost 3 bases; unmatched junction nucleotides: 5. The CDR3 covers 14 residues. CDR1 SGHTA and CDR2 FQGNSA come from the germline V gene.

This clone is a singleton in its sample. V gene TRBV7-2 combines with J gene TRBJ1-1; 7 bases are shared with TRBD1. Per germline, CDR1 SGHTA and CDR2 FQGNSA. This CDR3 is built from 14 residues. Germline trimming cut 5 bases from V and 4 bases from J; bases unmatched to any gene: 7. CDR3 in amino acids: CASSPQQGGTEAFF. Written as DNA, the CDR3 is TGTGCCAGCAGCCCCCAGCAGGGGGGCACTGAAGCTTTCTTT. The variable domain in full, completed from reference TRBV7-2 and TRBJ1-1, reads GAGVSQSPSNKVTEKGKDVELRCDPISGHTALYWYRQSLGQGLEFLIYFQGNSAPDKSGLPSDRFSAERTGGSVSTLTIQRTQQEDSAVYLCASSPQQGGTEAFFGQGTRLTVV.

The chain joins TRBV27 to TRBJ1-5; 7 bases fit TRBD1. The germline CDR1 and CDR2 sequences are MNHEY and SMNVEV (reference sequence). The CDR3 spans 15 residues. With V trimmed by 7 bases and J by 1 base, 7 bases remained unmatched. CDR3 amino acids: CASNPRGRSNQPQHF. In nucleotides, the CDR3 is TGTGCCAGCAATCCTAGGGGGCGAAGCAATCAGCCCCAGCATTTT.

The V gene is TRBV7-2, the J gene TRBJ1-2; D possibly corresponds to TRBD1 (6 bases). V dropped 2 bases and J dropped 2 bases, with 6 bases sitting between them. From germline, CDR1 is SGHTA and CDR2 FQGNSA. CDR3 length: 13 amino acids. The CDR3 DNA sequence: TGTGCCAGCAGCTTAAGGGGGAACTATGGCTACACCTTC. Translation: CASSLRGNYGYTF. The full variable domain, rest sourced from reference TRBV7-2 and TRBJ1-2, is GAGVSQSPSNKVTEKGKDVELRCDPISGHTALYWYRQSLGQGLEFLIYFQGNSAPDKSGLPSDRFSAERTGGSVSTLTIQRTQQEDSAVYLCASSLRGNYGYTFGSGTRLTVV.

The CDR3: CASSLGPGGYYSGSYGYTF. As DNA, the CDR3 is TGTGCCAGCAGCTTGGGACCAGGGGGGTATTACTCCGGAAGCTATGGCTACACCTTC. This sequence joins TRBV5-6 and TRBJ1-2; 7 bases line up with TRBD1. From germline, CDR1 is SGHDT and CDR2 YYEEEE. V was clipped by 0 bases and J by 4 bases; unmatched bases: 18. The CDR3 loop spans 19 amino acids.

J is TRBJ2-2 and V is TRBV9; D is possibly TRBD1 (5 bases). V was pared by 6 bases and J by 3 bases, with 9 bases between. The CDR3 length is 13 residues. Germline V gene data show CDR1 as SGDLS and CDR2 as YYNGEE. The CDR3 loop is CASTPRDTGELFF. In DNA form, the CDR3 reads TGTGCCAGCACCCCCAGGGACACCGGGGAGCTGTTTTTT.

The chain combines TRBV5-8 with TRBJ1-2, with a tentative D call TRBD1 (6 bases). CDR1 and CDR2 from the germline V gene are SGHTS and YDEGEE. V dropped 0 bases and J dropped 7 bases, with 16 bases sitting between them. The CDR3 has 15 residues. Here the CDR3 reads CASSLGGHGRGGYTF. The CDR3 DNA reads as TGTGCCAGCAGCTTGGGGGGACATGGGAGAGGTGGCTACACCTTC.

This chain uses TRBV11-2 with TRBJ1-2, with D possibly being TRBD1 (6 bases). The germline V and J ends were trimmed by 5 bases and 5 bases, with 18 bases remaining between them. The CDR3 length is 15 residues. Germline loops: CDR1 SGHAT, CDR2 FQNNGV. In DNA, the CDR3 is TGTGCCAGCAGCACTGGGGCAGGGGATGGTTATGGCTACACCTTC. Amino acid sequence: CASSTGAGDGYGYTF.

The rearrangement links TRBV6-1 to TRBJ2-6, with 7 positions matching TRBD1. J was trimmed by 0 bases and V by 4 bases; bases with no gene match: 6. Germline V gene data show CDR1 as MNHNS and CDR2 as SASEGT. This CDR3 spans 17 amino acids. The CDR3 DNA sequence: TGTGCCAGCAGTGGGGGGACAGTCGGCTCTGGGGCCAACGTCCTGACTTTC. Translation gives CASSGGTVGSGANVLTF.

V is TRBV30 and J is TRBJ2-3; 10 bases match TRBD2. The length of the CDR3 is 12 residues. Trimming took 5 bases from V and 9 from J; bases not matched to a gene: 5. Germline CDR1 and CDR2: GTSNPN and SVGIG (reference sequence). The CDR3 region has the DNA TGTGCCTGGGCTAGCGGGGGTTACACGCAGTATTTT. Translating it yields CAWASGGYTQYF.

This rearrangement joins TRBV6-5 to TRBJ1-4; the D gene is possibly TRBD1 (5 bases). The germline V gene has CDR1 MNHEY and CDR2 SVGAGI. The V and J ends lost 5 bases and 4 bases respectively, with 8 bases between them. This CDR3 region has 13 residues. The CDR3 nucleotides read TGTGCCAGCAGTAACAGGTTTAATGAAAAACTGTTTTTT. Amino acids: CASSNRFNEKLFF.

CDR3 sequence (DNA): TGTGCCAGCAGCTCCGGGATCCACACCGGGGAGCTGTTTTTT. Translating it yields CASSSGIHTGELFF. V usage is TRBV11-2 and J usage is TRBJ2-2; a weak D match, TRBD2 (5 bases). V lost 4 bases and J 3 bases, leaving 9 bases between the germline ends. The CDR3 totals 14 residues. Germline V gives CDR1 SGHAT, CDR2 FQNNGV.

The chain links TRBV5-4 to TRBJ1-6; 8 nucleotides match TRBD1. There are 16 residues in the CDR3. The V gene end was trimmed by 4 bases and the J gene end by 5 bases; junction bases not matched to a gene: 8. The V gene's germline CDR1 is SGHNT and CDR2 YYREEE (reference sequence). CDR3 coding DNA: TGTGCCAGCAGCGTCGGACAGGGCGCGAATAATTCACCCCTCCACTTT. Residues: CASSVGQGANNSPLHF.

The chain has TRBV18 and TRBJ2-7; 7 bases are shared with TRBD2. Per germline, CDR1 KGHSH and CDR2 LQKENI. The CDR3 loop spans 13 amino acids. J was trimmed by 7 bases and V by 2 bases; bases with no gene match: 5. In DNA, the CDR3 is TGTGCCAGCTCACCAGGGAGGGGTCAAGAGCAGTACTTC. It yields the protein CASSPGRGQEQYF.